Following are 14 T cell receptor beta chains from one sample sequenced in a study of blood T cell repertoires in COVID-19. Profiled with immunoSEQ multiplex PCR; TCRdb holds only in-frame clones, not every one. The sample gives 150,000 to 200,000 clones, about 80% of which show up once; 26% is in the top ten. The sample was peripheral blood. The origin of the receptors is a woman in her seventies with acute or convalescent COVID-19.

This clone was seen ten or more times. The chain links TRBV2 to TRBJ2-1, with no clear D. This CDR3 region has 12 residues. In germline, CDR1 is SNHLY, CDR2 FYNNEI. Trimming removed 4 bases from V and 8 bases from J, with 9 bases in between. The CDR3 is CASSGGLDEQFF. The CDR3 nucleotides read TGTGCCAGCAGTGGCGGTCTGGATGAGCAGTTCTTC. Together with reference TRBV2 and TRBJ2-1, the CDR3 gives the full variable domain: EPEVTQTPSHQVTQMGQEVILRCVPISNHLYFYWYRQILGQKVEFLVSFYNNEISEKSEIFDDQFSVERPDGSNFTLKIRSTKLEDSAMYFCASSGGLDEQFFGPGTRLTVL.

The V call is TRBV6-6, the J call TRBJ2-3; no clear D gene. The germline gives CDR1 MNHNY, CDR2 SVGAGI (reference sequence). Trimming stripped 2 bases from V and 2 bases from J, with 8 bases between. The CDR3 loop spans 14 amino acids. The CDR3 DNA is TGTGCCAGCAGTTACAGCCTAAACACAGATACGCAGTATTTT. Protein product: CASSYSLNTDTQYF.

This chain connects TRBV9 to TRBJ2-1; TRBD2 matches at 9 bases. CDR1 is SGDLS, CDR2 YYNGEE, per germline. Germline trimming cut 4 bases from V and 7 bases from J; bases unmatched to any gene: 15. The CDR3 spans 17 residues. The DNA of the CDR3 is TGTGCCAGCAGCAACCCTCATTTGCGGGGGGGGAGGAATGAGCAGTTCTTC. It is translated as CASSNPHLRGGRNEQFF.

This chain connects TRBV5-1 to TRBJ1-2; 7 bases align to TRBD1. The CDR3 sequence is 14 residues long. V gave up 0 bases and J gave up 5 bases; unmatched junction bases: 4. Germline assignment: CDR1 SGHRS and CDR2 YFSETQ. This CDR3 reads CASSLGGQTYGYTF. The CDR3 DNA reads TGCGCCAGCAGCTTGGGGGGACAGACATATGGCTACACCTTC.

V and J are TRBV6-1 and TRBJ2-2; TRBD2 matches 12 bases. This CDR3 contains 15 residues. The germline CDR1 and CDR2 sequences are MNHNS and SASEGT. V lost 2 bases, J lost 9 bases, and 4 bases stayed unmatched. Written as DNA, the CDR3 is TGTGCCAGCAGTGAACGACTAGCGGGAGCCCGGGAGCTGTTTTTT. Residues: CASSERLAGARELFF.

V is TRBV5-6 and J is TRBJ2-3; unclear D gene. Trimming removed 3 bases at V and 4 bases at J, with 3 bases between. CDR1 and CDR2 (germline): SGHDT, YYEEEE. The length of the CDR3 is 11 residues. The CDR3 loop reads CASSYSDTQYF. CDR3 bases: TGTGCCAGCAGCTACTCAGATACGCAGTATTTT.

Turning to this clone: The sample contains more than one DNA sequence encoding this CDR3. The rearrangement links TRBV6-5 to TRBJ2-7; the D gene is possibly TRBD1 (5 bases). The CDR3 runs 13 residues. The ends were cut back, 2 bases at V and 2 bases at J, with 7 bases in the middle. The germline gives CDR1 MNHEY, CDR2 SVGAGI. CDR3: CASSYGATYEQYF. The CDR3 DNA follows: TGTGCCAGCAGTTACGGGGCTACCTACGAGCAGTACTTC.

This clone was detected only once. The chain couples TRBV19 to TRBJ2-5; D is perhaps TRBD2 (6 bases). Trimming took 6 bases from V and 5 from J, leaving 19 bases between them. Germline CDR1 and CDR2: LNHDA and SQIVND (reference sequence). The CDR3 totals 15 residues. The CDR3, as DNA: TGTGCCAGTAGCAAAAGACTAGAGTCATACGAGACCCAGTACTTC. Residues: CASSKRLESYETQYF.

In DNA form, the CDR3 reads TGTGCCAGCTCACCTAGGACTAGCGGGAGCTCCTACAATGAGCAGTTCTTC. Its translation: CASSPRTSGSSYNEQFF. This chain connects TRBV18 to TRBJ2-1, with 13 bases that match TRBD2. Losses at the gene ends were 3 bases for V and 0 bases for J; bases not matched to a gene: 2. The CDR3 consists of 17 residues. Looked up from germline, CDR1 is KGHSH and CDR2 is LQKENI.

The chain recombines TRBV10-3 with TRBJ1-2; D perhaps matches TRBD1 (6 bases). V lost 6 bases, J lost 5 bases, and 16 bases lay in between. The CDR3 runs 14 residues. CDR1 and CDR2 (germline): ENHRY, SYGVKD. CDR3 amino acids: CAIRDDRSGYGYTF. CDR3 nucleotide sequence: TGTGCCATCAGAGACGACAGGTCGGGTTATGGCTACACCTTC.

This chain joins TRBV30 and TRBJ1-1; a weak D match, TRBD1 (5 bases). CDR1 is GTSNPN, CDR2 SVGIG, per germline (reference sequence). The CDR3 has 13 amino acids. Trimming took off 1 base at V and 6 bases at J, with 12 bases between the two ends. In DNA form, the CDR3 reads TGTGCCTGGAGTGGGGGCCGGAGGGCTGAAGCTTTCTTT. Protein sequence: CAWSGGRRAEAFF.

V gene TRBV5-6 combines with J gene TRBJ1-2, with unresolved D. The CDR3 spans 14 residues. Trimming shortened V by 0 bases and J by 2 bases, and 8 bases separated the two germline ends. Germline-derived CDR1 and CDR2 are SGHDT and YYEEEE. CDR3 loop: CASSLGPVNYGYTF. The CDR3 nucleotides read TGTGCCAGCAGCTTGGGGCCTGTGAACTATGGCTACACCTTC.

Concerning this clone itself: Mismatch with germline at one junction end may stem from a read error. The genes are TRBV5-5 and TRBJ2-7, with no clear D. Germline loops: CDR1 SGHKS, CDR2 YYEKEE (reference sequence). CDR3 length: 15 residues. The CDR3 DNA follows: TGTGCCAGCAGCTTGGATATACTCGCCTCCTTCGAGCAGTACTTC. Protein product: CASSLDILASFEQYF.

This chain links TRBV14 with TRBJ1-4; D not resolved. The CDR3 loop spans 17 amino acids. Trimming pared 1 base from V and 7 bases from J, leaving 19 bases between. In germline, CDR1 is SGHDN, CDR2 FVKESK. The CDR3 DNA reads TGTGCCAGCAGCCAAGGATATCTTGGGCCCATTTCTGAAAAACTGTTTTTT. Translating gives CASSQGYLGPISEKLFF.